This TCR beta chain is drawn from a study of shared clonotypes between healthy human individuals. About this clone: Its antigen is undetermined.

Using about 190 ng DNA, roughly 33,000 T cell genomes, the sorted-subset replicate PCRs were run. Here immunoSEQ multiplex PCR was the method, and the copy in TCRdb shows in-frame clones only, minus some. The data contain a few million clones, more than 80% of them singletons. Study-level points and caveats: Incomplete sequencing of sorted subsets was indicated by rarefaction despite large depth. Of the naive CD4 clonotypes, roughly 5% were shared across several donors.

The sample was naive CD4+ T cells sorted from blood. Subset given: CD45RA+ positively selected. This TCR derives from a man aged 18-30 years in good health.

The chain's CDR3 is CASAGGPMNTEAFF. The CDR3 coding sequence is TGTGCCAGCGCTGGGGGGCCTATGAACACTGAAGCTTTCTTT. The chain couples TRBV9 to TRBJ1-1; weak D call: TRBD1 (6 bases). Germline V lookup: CDR1 SGDLS, CDR2 YYNGEE. Trimming cost V 7 bases and J 0 bases, with 13 bases left between them. There are 14 residues in the CDR3.